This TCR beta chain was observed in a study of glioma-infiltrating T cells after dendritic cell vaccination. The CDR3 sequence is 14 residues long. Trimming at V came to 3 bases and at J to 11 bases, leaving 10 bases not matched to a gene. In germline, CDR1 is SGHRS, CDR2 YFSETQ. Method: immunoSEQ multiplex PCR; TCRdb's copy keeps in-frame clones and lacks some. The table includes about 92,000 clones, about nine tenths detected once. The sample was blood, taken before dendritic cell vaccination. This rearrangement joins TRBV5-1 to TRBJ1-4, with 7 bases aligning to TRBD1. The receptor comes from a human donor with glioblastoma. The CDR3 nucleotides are TGCGCCAGCAGCTGGGACCAAACAGGGGAGAAACTGTTTTTT. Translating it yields CASSWDQTGEKLFF.